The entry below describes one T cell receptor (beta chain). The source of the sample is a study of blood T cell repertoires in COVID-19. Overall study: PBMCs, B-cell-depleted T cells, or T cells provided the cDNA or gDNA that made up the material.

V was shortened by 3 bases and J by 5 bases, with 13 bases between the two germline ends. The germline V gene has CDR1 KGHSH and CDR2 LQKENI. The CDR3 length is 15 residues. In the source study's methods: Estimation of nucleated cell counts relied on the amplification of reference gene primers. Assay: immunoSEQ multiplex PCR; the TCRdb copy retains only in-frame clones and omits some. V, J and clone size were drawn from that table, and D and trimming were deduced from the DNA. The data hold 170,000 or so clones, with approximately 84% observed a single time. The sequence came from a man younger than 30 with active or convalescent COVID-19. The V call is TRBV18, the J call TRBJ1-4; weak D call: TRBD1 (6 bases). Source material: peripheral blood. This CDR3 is CASSPDQGFNEKLFF. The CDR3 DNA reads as TGTGCCAGCTCACCGGATCAGGGGTTCAATGAAAAACTGTTTTTT. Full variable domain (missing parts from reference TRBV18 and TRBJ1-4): NAGVMQNPRHLVRRRGQEARLRCSPMKGHSHVYWYRQLPEEGLKFMVYLQKENIIDESGMPKERFSAEFPKEGPSILRIQQVVRGDSAAYFCASSPDQGFNEKLFFGSGTQLSVL.